This T cell receptor beta chain was recovered during a study of blood T cell repertoires in COVID-19. For the study at large: Acute-phase and convalescent COVID-19 samples originated in the United States, Italy and Spain.

The germline V gene has CDR1 SQVTM and CDR2 ANQGSEA. CDR3 size: 13 residues. V trimming: 8 bases; J trimming: 3 bases; junction bases outside the gene matches: 8. Those enrolled, adults aged roughly 18 to 95 years, came from about 24 US areas. Recovered status applied to Cohort 3 donors who had two consecutive negative PCRs. It also applied to those with clearance or with symptom resolution. Original handling: Quantification of nucleated cells was approximated via reference gene primer amplification. Here immunoSEQ multiplex PCR was the method, and the copy in TCRdb shows in-frame clones only, minus some. V and J calls and clone size are given by that table; D and trimming were obtained from the DNA. The sample contains approximately 300,000 clones, approximately 88% of which appear only once.

J is TRBJ2-7 and V is TRBV29-1, with 9 bases aligning to TRBD1. The sequence was collected from a man in his sixties who had recovered from COVID-19. Sequencing used PBMCs or T cells enriched from blood (not recorded which). CDR3 nucleotide sequence: TGCAGCACGGCAGTGGGACAGGGCTACGAGCAGTACTTC. This encodes CSTAVGQGYEQYF.